This TCR beta chain was sequenced for a study of blood T cell repertoires in COVID-19. Data came from immunoSEQ multiplex PCR; TCRdb stores just in-frame clones and leaves some out. The sample lists 200,000 to 250,000 clones; about 90% were seen once. CDR1 and CDR2 (germline): SGHKS, YYEKEE (reference sequence). The CDR3 spans 13 residues. Germline trimming cut 4 bases from V and 6 bases from J; bases unmatched to any gene: 5. This sequence originates from a man aged 55-75 years with acute or convalescent COVID-19. What was sequenced was peripheral blood. The chain combines TRBV5-5 with TRBJ1-1, with 8 bases lining up with TRBD1. In DNA form, the CDR3 reads TGTGCCAGCAGCCAGGACAGGGCGGCTGAAGCTTTCTTT. As protein: CASSQDRAAEAFF.